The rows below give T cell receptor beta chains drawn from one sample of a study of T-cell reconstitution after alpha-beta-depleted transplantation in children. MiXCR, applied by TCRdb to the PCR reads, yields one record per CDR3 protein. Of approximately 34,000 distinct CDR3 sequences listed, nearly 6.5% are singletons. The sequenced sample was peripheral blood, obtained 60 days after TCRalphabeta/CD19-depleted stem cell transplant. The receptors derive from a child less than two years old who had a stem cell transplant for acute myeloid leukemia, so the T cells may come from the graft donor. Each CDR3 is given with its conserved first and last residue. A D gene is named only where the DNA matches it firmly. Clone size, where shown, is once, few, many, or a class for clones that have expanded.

TGTGCCAGCAGCCCGACAGGGGGAATAGAGCAGTACTTC	CASSPTGGIEQYF	TRBD1	13	.	TRBJ2-7	TRBV7-6
TGCGCCAGCAGCCAAGATCGGCAGACCCAGTACTTC	CASSQDRQTQYF	.	12	few	TRBJ2-5	TRBV4-3
TGTGCCAGCAGTTCAGGGGAGAATGAGCAGTTCTTC	CASSSGENEQFF	.	12	many	TRBJ2-1	TRBV6-5
TGTACCATCAGTTTAAACGTGGTGGTCTCTAACTATGGCTACACCTTC	CTISLNVVVSNYGYTF	.	16	.	TRBJ1-2	TRBV10-3
TGTGCCAGCAGCCTTACTGACGTAGAGAACACTGAAGCTTTCTTT	CASSLTDVENTEAFF	.	15	many	TRBJ1-1	TRBV6-5
TGTGCCATCAGTGTTGGCAGAAGGGATCGAGAGACCCAGTACTTC	CAISVGRRDRETQYF	.	15	many	TRBJ2-5	TRBV10-3
TGCGCCAGCAGCCAAGTACGGGTAAATGAGCAGTTCTTC	CASSQVRVNEQFF	.	13	many	TRBJ2-1	TRBV4-1
TGCAGCGTCCAGGGGGAAGCTTTCTTT	CSVQGEAFF	.	9	many	TRBJ1-1	TRBV29-1
TGTGCCAGCACACCGAATAGCGGGAGGGCCGTAGATACGCAGTATTTT	CASTPNSGRAVDTQYF	TRBD2	16	many	TRBJ2-3	TRBV28
TGTGCCATCAGTGTGGGGACCGCCTACGAGCAGTACTTC	CAISVGTAYEQYF	.	13	many	TRBJ2-7	TRBV10-3
TGTGCCAGCAGCCCGCTACCCGGACTAGCGGGGGGGTACAATGAGCAGTTCTTC	CASSPLPGLAGGYNEQFF	TRBD2	18	.	TRBJ2-1	TRBV7-7
TGTGCCAGCAGCTTAGGGGACAAATGGCCCCATTCCTATGGCTACACCTTC	CASSLGDKWPHSYGYTF	.	17	many	TRBJ1-2	TRBV7-9
TGTGCCAGCAGCTTAAGACGTAACCAAGAGACCCAGTACTTC	CASSLRRNQETQYF	.	14	many	TRBJ2-5	TRBV7-9
TGTGCCAGCTCTCCACAAAGACCGAATGAGCAGTTCTTC	CASSPQRPNEQFF	.	13	many	TRBJ2-1	TRBV18
TGTGCCAGCAGCTTGGGGACCCCAAGGGAGCAGTTCTTC	CASSLGTPREQFF	.	13	many	TRBJ2-1	TRBV5-6
TGTGCCATCAGTGATCCCCCATACGAGCAGTACTTC	CAISDPPYEQYF	.	12	many	TRBJ2-7	TRBV10-3
TGTGCCAGCAGCCCCCGCACAGATACGCAGTATTTT	CASSPRTDTQYF	.	12	many	TRBJ2-3	TRBV9
TGCGCCAGCAGCCGCCGCACAGGACTTGAAGAGACCCAGTACTTC	CASSRRTGLEETQYF	.	15	many	TRBJ2-5	TRBV5-1
TGCAGCGCTTACGACACCTACAATGAGCAGTTCTTC	CSAYDTYNEQFF	.	12	.	TRBJ2-1	TRBV29-1
TGTGCCAGCGGCACAGCTAGACCCTACGAGCAGTACTTC	CASGTARPYEQYF	.	13	many	TRBJ2-7	TRBV6-5
TGCGCCAGCAGCTTGGAGGGACTAGCGGGAGGAGGTGAGCAGTTCTTC	CASSLEGLAGGGEQFF	TRBD2	16	.	TRBJ2-1	TRBV5-1
TGTGCCAGCAGTACGGGGGCCGGGTGGGAGACCCAGTACTTC	CASSTGAGWETQYF	.	14	many	TRBJ2-5	TRBV12-3/TRBV12-4
TGTGCCAGCAGAACGGCGAACACCGGGGAGCTGTTTTTT	CASRTANTGELFF	.	13	.	TRBJ2-2	TRBV28
TGTGCCAGCAGTGTGGGGAGCACCGGGGAGCTGTTTTTT	CASSVGSTGELFF	.	13	many	TRBJ2-2	TRBV7-9
TGTGCCAGCAGTTTTCGGCAATCCCCCGGGGAGCTGTTTTTT	CASSFRQSPGELFF	.	14	many	TRBJ2-2	TRBV27
TGTGCCAGCAGTTTATCAGTTTCCTACGAGCAGTACTTC	CASSLSVSYEQYF	.	13	many	TRBJ2-7	TRBV27
TGTGCCAGCAGTTTCGGTGGGGAGCAGTACTTC	CASSFGGEQYF	.	11	many	TRBJ2-7	TRBV27
TGTGCCAGCAGTTACTCGAAAGGGATTGGGGGGAATTCACCCCTCCACTTT	CASSYSKGIGGNSPLHF	.	17	many	TRBJ1-6	TRBV6-5
TGTGCCAGCAGTCCCCTAGCGGGAGGGCCTCGGGAGACCCAGTACTTC	CASSPLAGGPRETQYF	TRBD2	16	many	TRBJ2-5	TRBV27
TGTGCCAGCAGCATTCGGACGGGATCCTACGAGCAGTACTTC	CASSIRTGSYEQYF	.	14	.	TRBJ2-7	TRBV13
TGCGCCAGCAGCCAAGATTCTGGGGTTGAGACCCAGTACTTC	CASSQDSGVETQYF	.	14	many	TRBJ2-5	TRBV4-1
TGTGCCACCAGTCCCGCGCGGGCTAGCGGGACGGAGACCCAGTACTTC	CATSPARASGTETQYF	TRBD2	16	many	TRBJ2-5	TRBV24-1
TGCAGCGTGCCAGAGGGGGCCGGGGAGCTGTTTTTT	CSVPEGAGELFF	.	12	many	TRBJ2-2	TRBV29-1
TGCAGCGTTCTCAGGGGACCCAAAAACATTCAGTACTTC	CSVLRGPKNIQYF	.	13	many	TRBJ2-4	TRBV29-1
TGTGCCAGCAGCGCGACATTTTTATACGAGCAGTACTTC	CASSATFLYEQYF	.	13	many	TRBJ2-7	TRBV7-2
TGTGCCAGCAGCCCAAGGAGGGGGCAGGTCTACGAGCAGTACTTC	CASSPRRGQVYEQYF	.	15	many	TRBJ2-7	TRBV6-1
TGTGCCAGCGCAGAGTGGGGCAGCTCCTATAATTCACCCCTCCACTTT	CASAEWGSSYNSPLHF	.	16	few	TRBJ1-6	TRBV27
TGTGCCAGCAGCGTAGGCGGGGCCTCCTACAATGAGCAGTTCTTC	CASSVGGASYNEQFF	.	15	few	TRBJ2-1	TRBV9
TGTGCCAGCAGCGAGGGTTGGGCCAACGTCCTGACTTTC	CASSEGWANVLTF	.	13	many	TRBJ2-6	TRBV7-9
TGTGCCAGCAGTTTGGCCGCCACTGAAGCTTTCTTT	CASSLAATEAFF	.	12	many	TRBJ1-1	TRBV28
TGCGCCAGCAGCCAAGATGGGAATTCACCCCTCCACTTT	CASSQDGNSPLHF	.	13	.	TRBJ1-6	TRBV4-3
TGCGCCAGCAGTAAGCGGGGTGGTAGAGAGACCCAGTACTTC	CASSKRGGRETQYF	TRBD2	14	many	TRBJ2-5	TRBV4-3
TGTGCCAGCTCGGGGGGGAACACTGAAGCTTTCTTT	CASSGGNTEAFF	.	12	many	TRBJ1-1	TRBV18
TGCGCCAGCAGCCCTTACAGGGGGCCCGATACGCAGTATTTT	CASSPYRGPDTQYF	TRBD1	14	many	TRBJ2-3	TRBV5-1
TGTGCCAGCAGCCCCCGGGACAGGGAACCCTACGAGCAGTACTTC	CASSPRDREPYEQYF	TRBD1	15	many	TRBJ2-7	TRBV7-9
TGTGCCAGCAGCCGAGGCGACAGACCGAACACTGAAGCTTTCTTT	CASSRGDRPNTEAFF	.	15	many	TRBJ1-1	TRBV7-9
TGTGCCAGCAGCTTCATGAGACTAGCGGGAGATATTGAGCAGTTCTTC	CASSFMRLAGDIEQFF	TRBD2	16	many	TRBJ2-1	TRBV7-2
TGTGCCAGCAGCCAGGGACAGGCCCTAGATCAGCCCCAGCATTTT	CASSQGQALDQPQHF	TRBD1	15	many	TRBJ1-5	TRBV7-9
TGTGCCAGCAGCTTAGTCTCGGGCCCAATCTCCTACGAGCAGTACTTC	CASSLVSGPISYEQYF	.	16	many	TRBJ2-7	TRBV7-9
TGTGCCAGCAGCTTGACAGGGAGGAGGCAGCCCCAGCATTTT	CASSLTGRRQPQHF	.	14	many	TRBJ1-5	TRBV5-5
TGTGCCAGCAGTTACTCCCAGGGGCCGGAAAAACTGTTTTTT	CASSYSQGPEKLFF	.	14	few	TRBJ1-4	TRBV6-5
TGTGCCAGCAGCTCTTCTGGCAGGGGTAAATACGAGCAGTACTTC	CASSSSGRGKYEQYF	.	15	many	TRBJ2-7	TRBV5-6
TGTGCCAGCAGTTTATTAGCAGGGGATAGGGGGGATACGCAGTATTTT	CASSLLAGDRGDTQYF	.	16	.	TRBJ2-3	TRBV28
TGTGCCAGCAGTACCTCCGAAAACATTCAGTACTTC	CASSTSENIQYF	.	12	.	TRBJ2-4	TRBV27
TGTGCCAGCAACGCAGGGTACAATGAGCAGTTCTTC	CASNAGYNEQFF	.	12	few	TRBJ2-1	TRBV27
TGTGCCAGCAGCGCCCGGACAGGGGGCGGGACCGGGGAGCTGTTTTTT	CASSARTGGGTGELFF	TRBD1	16	many	TRBJ2-2	TRBV9
TGCAGTGCTAGAGATCAGGGGGCTGGCATTTCCTACGAGCAGTACTTC	CSARDQGAGISYEQYF	TRBD1	16	many	TRBJ2-7	TRBV20-1
TGTGCCAGCAGTTTAAACAGGGTGAACTATGGCTACACCTTC	CASSLNRVNYGYTF	.	14	many	TRBJ1-2	TRBV12-3/TRBV12-4
TGCAGTGCTAGCCCACCGCACAGGGCTAATCAGCCCCAGCATTTT	CSASPPHRANQPQHF	.	15	many	TRBJ1-5	TRBV20-1
TGTGCCAGCAGCTTATACCGGGACAGTGTCTCCTACGAGCAGTACTTC	CASSLYRDSVSYEQYF	TRBD1	16	many	TRBJ2-7	TRBV7-4